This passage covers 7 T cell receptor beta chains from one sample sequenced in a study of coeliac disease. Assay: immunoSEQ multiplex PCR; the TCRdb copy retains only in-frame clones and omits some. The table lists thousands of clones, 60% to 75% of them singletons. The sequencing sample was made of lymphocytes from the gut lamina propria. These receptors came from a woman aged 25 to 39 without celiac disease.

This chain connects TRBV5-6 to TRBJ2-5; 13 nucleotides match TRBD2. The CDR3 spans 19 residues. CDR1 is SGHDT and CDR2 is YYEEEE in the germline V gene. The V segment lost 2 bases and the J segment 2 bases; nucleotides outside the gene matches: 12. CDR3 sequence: CASSFRSGTSGVLQETQYF. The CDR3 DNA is TGTGCCAGCAGCTTTCGGTCCGGGACTAGCGGGGTTCTACAAGAGACCCAGTACTTC.

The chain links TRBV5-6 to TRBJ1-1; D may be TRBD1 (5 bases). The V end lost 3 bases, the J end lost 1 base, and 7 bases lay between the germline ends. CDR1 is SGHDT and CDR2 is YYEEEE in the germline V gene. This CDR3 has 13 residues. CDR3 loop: CASSSDKNTEAFF. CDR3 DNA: TGTGCCAGCAGCTCGGACAAGAACACTGAAGCTTTCTTT.

This chain's CDR3 is CASSIARGTSYEQYF. The DNA for the CDR3 is TGTGCCAGTAGTATAGCTCGCGGGACCTCCTACGAGCAGTACTTC. The gene calls are TRBV19 and TRBJ2-7; D possibly corresponds to TRBD2 (6 bases). Germline assignment: CDR1 LNHDA and CDR2 SQIVND (reference sequence). V gave up 1 base and J gave up 0 bases, with 10 bases separating them. CDR3 length equals 15 residues. Filled out from reference TRBV19 and TRBJ2-7, the complete variable domain reads DGGITQSPKYLFRKEGQNVTLSCEQNLNHDAMYWYRQDPGQGLRLIYYSQIVNDFQKGDIAEGYSVSREKKESFPLTVTSAQKNPTAFYLCASSIARGTSYEQYFGPGTRLTVT.

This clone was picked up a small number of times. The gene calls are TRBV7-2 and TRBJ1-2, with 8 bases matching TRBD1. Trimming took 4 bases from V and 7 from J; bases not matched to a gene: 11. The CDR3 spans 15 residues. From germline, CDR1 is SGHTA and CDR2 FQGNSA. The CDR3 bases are TGTGCCAGCAGCTCGCGTACCAGGGGGCACCTTGGCTACACCTTC. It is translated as CASSSRTRGHLGYTF.

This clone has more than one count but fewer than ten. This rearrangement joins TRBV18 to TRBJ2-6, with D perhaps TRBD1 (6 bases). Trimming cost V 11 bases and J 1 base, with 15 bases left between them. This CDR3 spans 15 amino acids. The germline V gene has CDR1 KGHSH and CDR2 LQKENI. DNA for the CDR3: TGTGCCGAGAGACACAGGGAATCTGGGGCCAACGTCCTGACTTTC. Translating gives CAERHRESGANVLTF.

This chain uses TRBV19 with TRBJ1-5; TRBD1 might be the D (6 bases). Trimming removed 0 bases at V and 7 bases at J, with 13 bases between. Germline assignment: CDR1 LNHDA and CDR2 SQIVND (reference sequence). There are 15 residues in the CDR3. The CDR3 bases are TGTGCCAGTAGTATAGATATTGGGACATCCCAGCCCCAGCATTTT. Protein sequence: CASSIDIGTSQPQHF. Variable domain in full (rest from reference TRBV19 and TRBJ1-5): DGGITQSPKYLFRKEGQNVTLSCEQNLNHDAMYWYRQDPGQGLRLIYYSQIVNDFQKGDIAEGYSVSREKKESFPLTVTSAQKNPTAFYLCASSIDIGTSQPQHFGDGTRLSIL.

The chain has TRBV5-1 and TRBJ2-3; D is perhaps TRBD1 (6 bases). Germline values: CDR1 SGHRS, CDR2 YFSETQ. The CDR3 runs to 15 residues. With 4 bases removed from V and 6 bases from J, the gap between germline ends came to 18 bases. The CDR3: CASSPVGTPEDTQYF. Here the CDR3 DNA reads TGCGCCAGCAGCCCGGTTGGGACACCGGAGGATACGCAGTATTTT. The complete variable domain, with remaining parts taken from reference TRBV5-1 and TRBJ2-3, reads KAGVTQTPRYLIKTRGQQVTLSCSPISGHRSVSWYQQTPGQGLQFLFEYFSETQRNKGNFPGRFSGRQFSNSRSEMNVSTLELGDSALYLCASSPVGTPEDTQYFGPGTRLTVL.